A single sample gave rise to the 5 T cell receptor beta chains below, sequenced in a study of blood T cell repertoires in COVID-19. Profiling relied on immunoSEQ multiplex PCR, and the TCRdb table lists in-frame clones only, not all of them. The table lists a few hundred thousand clones, just over 85% of them singletons. The specimen was PBMCs or T cells enriched from blood (not recorded which). These receptor sequences come from a woman between 18 and 30 years old who had recovered from COVID-19.

This clone appeared a few times. The rearrangement uses TRBV5-1 and TRBJ1-6, with D unclear. V lost 0 bases to trimming and J lost 0 bases, with 10 bases between them. Germline values: CDR1 SGHRS, CDR2 YFSETQ. This CDR3 region has 17 residues. CDR3 DNA: TGCGCCAGCAGCTTGGTGCCAGGAAACTCCTATAATTCACCCCTCCACTTT. This gives the protein CASSLVPGNSYNSPLHF.

The chain links TRBV10-3 to TRBJ1-1, with 8 bases matching TRBD1. The CDR3 spans 15 residues. V lost 8 bases to trimming and J lost 2 bases; unmatched junction nucleotides: 10. CDR1 is ENHRY, CDR2 SYGVKD, per germline. The DNA of the CDR3 is TGTGCCATCGGGGGGGCAGGGGGCTCCAACACTGAAGCTTTCTTT. Translating gives CAIGGAGGSNTEAFF.

This clone is a singleton in its sample. The J gene is TRBJ1-5, the V gene TRBV3-1 (or the pseudogene TRBV3-2); TRBD1 is a possible D gene (6 bases). Trimming took 1 base from V and 2 from J, leaving 9 bases between them. This CDR3 is built from 15 residues. The germline V gene has CDR1 LGHDT and CDR2 YNNKEL (reference sequence). The CDR3 DNA reads as TGTGCCAGCAGCCAAGGGGGGCCGGGCAATCAGCCCCAGCATTTT. Translated: CASSQGGPGNQPQHF.

J is TRBJ1-2 and V is TRBV24-1; the match to TRBD1 covers 8 bases. The CDR3 consists of 17 residues. V lost 4 bases and J lost 5; bases outside the gene matches: 14. Germline CDR1 and CDR2: KGHDR and SFDVKD. CDR3 loop: CATSDSRWTGPGYGYTF. The CDR3 coding sequence is TGTGCCACCAGTGACTCCCGATGGACAGGGCCGGGGTATGGCTACACCTTC.

This sequence joins TRBV30 and TRBJ1-2; D is perhaps TRBD1 (5 bases). Germline V gives CDR1 GTSNPN, CDR2 SVGIG (reference sequence). This CDR3 is built from 15 residues. Trimming shortened V by 3 bases and J by 2 bases, and 16 bases separated the two germline ends. In DNA, the CDR3 is TGTGCCTGGAGCGCCAGCGGGGCCAGCAACTATGGCTACACCTTC. Translation: CAWSASGASNYGYTF. Using reference TRBV30 and TRBJ1-2 for the parts outside the CDR3, the full variable domain is SQTIHQWPATLVQPVGSPLSLECTVEGTSNPNLYWYRQAAGRGLQLLFYSVGIGQISSEVPQNLSASRPQDRQFILSSKKLLLSDSGFYLCAWSASGASNYGYTFGSGTRLTVV.